The rows below give T cell receptor beta chains drawn from one sample of a study of shared clonotypes between healthy human individuals. The data were produced by immunoSEQ multiplex PCR, yet TCRdb's version contains in-frame clones alone and is incomplete. Altogether more than 400,000 clones are present, roughly 95% being singletons, with the ten largest covering about 0.059%. The sequencing input was naive CD4+ T cells sorted from blood. The receptors come from a woman aged 25 to 39 in good health. CDR3s leave out the opening cysteine and the closing phenylalanine or tryptophan. Fields, in order: V gene, D gene, CDR3 length, J gene, CDR3 protein. D genes are given only for firm matches.

>TRBV28|-|14|TRBJ1-5
ASRPAGGFINQPQH
>TRBV28|-|11|TRBJ2-2
ASSLLSTGELF
>TRBV5-5|TRBD1|12|TRBJ1-4
ASSLVPGGEKLF
>TRBV7-9|-|12|TRBJ2-5
ASSLIVGKETQY
>TRBV7-2|-|14|TRBJ2-3
ASSLGSGGPANTQY
>TRBV18|-|13|TRBJ2-2
ASSPGLDSTGELF
>TRBV28|TRBD1|13|TRBJ2-6
ASSTGVWGANVLT
>TRBV13|TRBD2|13|TRBJ2-7
ASSGGALADYEQY
>TRBV27|-|13|TRBJ1-4
ASSLKARPEEKLF
>TRBV7-9|-|11|TRBJ2-1
ASSLTREPEQF
>TRBV18|TRBD2|14|TRBJ2-1
ASSPGGSSSYNEQF
>TRBV9|-|14|TRBJ2-3
ASSPLGSKELDTQY
>TRBV10-1|TRBD2|12|TRBJ2-5
ASSSSGKQETQY
>TRBV7-8|-|12|TRBJ1-1
ASSSEGRNTEAF
>TRBV5-1|-|12|TRBJ2-3
ASSLGQHTDTQY
>TRBV30|-|12|TRBJ2-7
AWSAATRPYEQY
>TRBV14|-|13|TRBJ2-5
ASSRRKALQETQY
>TRBV28|TRBD1|13|TRBJ1-1
ASSPGDRGNTEAF
>TRBV6-5|-|13|TRBJ2-7
ASSSGRQETYEQY
>TRBV6-5|-|13|TRBJ1-2
ASSQGPRANYGYT
>TRBV11-2|-|11|TRBJ2-4
ASSLPRGDIQY
>TRBV20-1|TRBD2|9|TRBJ2-7
SAKTSAEQY
>TRBV28|-|12|TRBJ1-2
ASSRGDKAYGYT
>TRBV6-1|-|12|TRBJ2-2
ASSENRVDGELF
>TRBV10-3|TRBD1|10|TRBJ2-1
ATGQGVDEQF
>TRBV28|-|14|TRBJ1-5
ASNVGGGNSNQPQH
>TRBV28|TRBD1|14|TRBJ2-3
ASSTTGTGEADTQY
>TRBV4-1|TRBD1|13|TRBJ2-7
ASSQAWDRAGEQY
>TRBV4-1|-|12|TRBJ1-2
ASSPPRRESGYT
>TRBV19|-|12|TRBJ1-1
AIRSGRDHTEAF
>TRBV19|TRBD1|12|TRBJ1-1
ASKPMGQGFEAF
>TRBV18|TRBD2|16|TRBJ2-5
ASSPRDSGSMLGETQY
>TRBV6-1|TRBD1|15|TRBJ1-5
ASSDRTGTGGNQPQH
>TRBV10-3|-|11|TRBJ1-1
AISANMNTEAF
>TRBV5-4|TRBD1|11|TRBJ1-5
ASSLGQGQPQH
>TRBV18|TRBD2|13|TRBJ2-1
ASSPEGLAGNEQF
>TRBV11-2|-|11|TRBJ2-1
ASSFTSWNEQF
>TRBV4-1|TRBD2|15|TRBJ2-1
ASSQDRGTSGTNEQF
>TRBV4-1|TRBD2|17|TRBJ2-3
ASSQRRTSGSLGTDTQY
>TRBV18|-|14|TRBJ1-5
ASSRGGFEGNQPQH
>TRBV5-1|TRBD1|16|TRBJ2-1
ASSLDRVVRRSYNEQF
>TRBV2|-|9|TRBJ1-1
ASSVSTEAF